This TCR beta chain came from a study of T cells in narcolepsy. Overall study findings and caveats: Healthy controls reportedly lacked the autoreactive clonotypes serially found in patients' blood. HCRT-specific and TRIB2-specific autoreactive clonotypes appeared among same-patient CSF and blood CD4+ clonotypes.

CDR3 length: 12 residues. CDR1 is SGDLS, CDR2 YYNGEE, per germline. The V and J ends lost 4 bases and 5 bases respectively, with 7 bases between them. Assay used: immunoSEQ multiplex PCR; TCRdb lists only in-frame clones, some missing. The sample records some 33,000 clones, approximately 87% being singletons. For this clone: Its antigen is still unknown.

The sample was CD45RA- memory CD4+ T cells from PBMCs. The gene calls are TRBV9 and TRBJ1-3; no definite D call. This clonotype originated in a human donor with narcolepsy. CDR3 nucleotides: TGTGCCAGCAGCAATAGAAGAAACACCATATATTTT. Translation: CASSNRRNTIYF.